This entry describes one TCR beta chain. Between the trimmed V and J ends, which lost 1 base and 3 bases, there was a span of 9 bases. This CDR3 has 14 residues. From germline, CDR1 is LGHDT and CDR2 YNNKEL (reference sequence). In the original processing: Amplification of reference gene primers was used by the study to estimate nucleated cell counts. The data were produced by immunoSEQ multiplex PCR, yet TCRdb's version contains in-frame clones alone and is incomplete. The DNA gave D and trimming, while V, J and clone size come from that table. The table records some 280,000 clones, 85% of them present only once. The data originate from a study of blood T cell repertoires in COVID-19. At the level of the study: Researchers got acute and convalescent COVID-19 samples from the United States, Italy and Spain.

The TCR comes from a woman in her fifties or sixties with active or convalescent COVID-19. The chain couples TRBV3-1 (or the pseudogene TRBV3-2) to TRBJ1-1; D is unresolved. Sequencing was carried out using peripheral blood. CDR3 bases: TGTGCCAGCAGCCAAGTTCACAGCCACACTGAAGCTTTCTTT. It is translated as CASSQVHSHTEAFF.